Included here is one T cell receptor beta chain sequence, with context. This entry is derived from a study of regulatory T cells in long-lasting Graves disease. Noted time point: newly diagnosed GD, antithyroid drugs for less than 3 months. Generation of the TCR library employed RNA extracted from PBMCs. V was trimmed by 7 bases and J by 4 bases, leaving 14 bases between them. Germline V lookup: CDR1 MNHNS, CDR2 SASEGT. The CDR3 is 14 residues long. To make TCR beta libraries, researchers used iRepertoire HTBI primers and Arm-PCR of CDR3 regions. MiXCR, run by TCRdb on the multiplex PCR reads, gives a single entry per CDR3 protein. Of about 460,000 distinct CDR3 sequences in the sample, 12% to 15% were seen once. The same specimen was also included in a second study, on T cells in Graves' hyperthyroidism and ophthalmopathy.

Sequencing used peripheral blood mononuclear cells (PBMCs), obtained at new diagnosis, from a patient treated with antithyroid drugs. The sequence was obtained from a woman between 45 and 65 years old with Graves disease. V usage is TRBV6-1 and J usage is TRBJ1-5; D ambiguous. CDR3 nucleotides: TGTGCCAGCAATATGCGACGGAGGAATCAGCCCCAGCATTTT. Translation gives CASNMRRRNQPQHF.